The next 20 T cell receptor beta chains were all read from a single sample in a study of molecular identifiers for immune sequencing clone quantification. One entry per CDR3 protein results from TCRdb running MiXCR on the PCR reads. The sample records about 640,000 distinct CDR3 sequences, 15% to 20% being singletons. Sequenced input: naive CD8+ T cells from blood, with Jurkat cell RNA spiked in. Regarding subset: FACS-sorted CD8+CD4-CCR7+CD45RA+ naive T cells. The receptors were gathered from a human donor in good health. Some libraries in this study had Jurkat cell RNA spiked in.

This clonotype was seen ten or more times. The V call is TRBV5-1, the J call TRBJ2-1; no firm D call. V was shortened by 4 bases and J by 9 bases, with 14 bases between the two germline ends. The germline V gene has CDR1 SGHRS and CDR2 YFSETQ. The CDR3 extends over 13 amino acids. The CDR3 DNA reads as TGCGCCAGCAGCCTTAGATTGTTCGGTGAGCAGTTCTTC. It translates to CASSLRLFGEQFF.

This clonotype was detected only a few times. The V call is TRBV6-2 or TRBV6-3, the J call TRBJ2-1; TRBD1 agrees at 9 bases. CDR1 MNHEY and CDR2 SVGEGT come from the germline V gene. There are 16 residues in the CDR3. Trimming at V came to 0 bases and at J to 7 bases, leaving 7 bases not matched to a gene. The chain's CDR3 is CASSYSTGQGGNEQFF. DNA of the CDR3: TGTGCCAGCAGTTACTCGACGGGACAGGGAGGTAATGAGCAGTTCTTC.

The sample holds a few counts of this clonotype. CDR3 DNA: TGTGCCAGCAGTTCCCCTTTAGCCACTAGCGGGATCTCCTACAATGAGCAGTTCTTC. Protein product: CASSSPLATSGISYNEQFF. The rearrangement joins TRBV12-3 or TRBV12-4 to TRBJ2-1; the match to TRBD2 covers 10 bases. The CDR3 is 19 amino acids. Germline trimming cut 4 bases from V and 0 bases from J; bases unmatched to any gene: 12.

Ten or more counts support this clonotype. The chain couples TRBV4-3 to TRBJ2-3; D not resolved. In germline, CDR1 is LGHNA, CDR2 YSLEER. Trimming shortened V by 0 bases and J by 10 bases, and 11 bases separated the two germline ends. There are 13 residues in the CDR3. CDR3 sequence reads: CASSQDRVPPQYF. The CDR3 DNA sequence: TGCGCCAGCAGCCAAGATCGGGTACCTCCGCAGTATTTT.

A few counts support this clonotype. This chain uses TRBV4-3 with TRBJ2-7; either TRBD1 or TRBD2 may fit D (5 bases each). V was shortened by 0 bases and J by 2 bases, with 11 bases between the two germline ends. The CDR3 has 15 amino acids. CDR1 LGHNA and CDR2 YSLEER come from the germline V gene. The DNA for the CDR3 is TGCGCCAGCAGCCAAGAGAGAGGGGTCACCTACGAGCAGTACTTC. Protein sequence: CASSQERGVTYEQYF.

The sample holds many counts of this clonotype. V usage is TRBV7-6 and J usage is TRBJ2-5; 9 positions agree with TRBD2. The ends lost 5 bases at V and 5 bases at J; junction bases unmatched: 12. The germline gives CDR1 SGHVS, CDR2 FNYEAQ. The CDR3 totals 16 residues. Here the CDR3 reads CASSHPSGMQKETQYF. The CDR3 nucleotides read TGTGCCAGCAGCCACCCTAGCGGGATGCAAAAGGAGACCCAGTACTTC.

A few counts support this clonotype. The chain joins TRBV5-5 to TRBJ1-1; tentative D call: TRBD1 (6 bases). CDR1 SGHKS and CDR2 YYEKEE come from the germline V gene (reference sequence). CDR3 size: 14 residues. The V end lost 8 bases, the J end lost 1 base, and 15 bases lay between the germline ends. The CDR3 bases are TGTGCCAGTGAGTTGGGACATTCGAACACTGAAGCTTTCTTT. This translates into CASELGHSNTEAFF.

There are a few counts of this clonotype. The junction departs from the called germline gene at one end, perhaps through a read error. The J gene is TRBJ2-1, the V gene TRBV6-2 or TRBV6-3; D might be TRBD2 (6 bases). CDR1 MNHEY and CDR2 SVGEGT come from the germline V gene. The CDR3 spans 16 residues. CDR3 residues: CASSYSTRENYDEQFF. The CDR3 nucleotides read TGTGCCAGCAGTTACTCGACTCGGGAGAACTACGATGAGCAGTTCTTC.

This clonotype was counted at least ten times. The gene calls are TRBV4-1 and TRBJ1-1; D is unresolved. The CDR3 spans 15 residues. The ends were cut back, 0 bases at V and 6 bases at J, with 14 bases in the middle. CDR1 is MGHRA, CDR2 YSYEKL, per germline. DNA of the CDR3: TGCGCCAGCAGCCAAGATGGGTCTTGGGAGGCTGAAGCTTTCTTT. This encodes CASSQDGSWEAEAFF.

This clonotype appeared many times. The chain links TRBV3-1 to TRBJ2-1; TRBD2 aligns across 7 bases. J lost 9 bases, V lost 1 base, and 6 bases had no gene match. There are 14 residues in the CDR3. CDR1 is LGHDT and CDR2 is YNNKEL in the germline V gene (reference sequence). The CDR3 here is CASSQVGLEGEQFF. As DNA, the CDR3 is TGTGCCAGCAGCCAAGTCGGACTAGAGGGTGAGCAGTTCTTC.

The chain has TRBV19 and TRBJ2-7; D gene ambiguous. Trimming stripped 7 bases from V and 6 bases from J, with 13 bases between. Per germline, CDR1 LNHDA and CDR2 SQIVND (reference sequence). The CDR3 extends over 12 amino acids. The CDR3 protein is CASISTKTEQYF. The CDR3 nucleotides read TGTGCCAGTATCTCGACCAAAACCGAGCAGTACTTC.

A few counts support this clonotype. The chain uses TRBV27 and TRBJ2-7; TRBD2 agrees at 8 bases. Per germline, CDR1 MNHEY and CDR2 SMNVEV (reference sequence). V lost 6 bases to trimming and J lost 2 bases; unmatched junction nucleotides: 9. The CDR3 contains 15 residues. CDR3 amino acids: CASSPLAGSTYEQYF. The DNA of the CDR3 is TGTGCCAGCAGCCCCTTAGCGGGATCCACCTACGAGCAGTACTTC.

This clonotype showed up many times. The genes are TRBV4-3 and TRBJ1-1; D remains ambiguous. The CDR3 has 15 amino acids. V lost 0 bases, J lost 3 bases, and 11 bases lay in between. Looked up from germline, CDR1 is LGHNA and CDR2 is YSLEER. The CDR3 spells CASSQDRSRYTEAFF. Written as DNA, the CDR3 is TGCGCCAGCAGCCAAGATCGATCTAGGTACACTGAAGCTTTCTTT.

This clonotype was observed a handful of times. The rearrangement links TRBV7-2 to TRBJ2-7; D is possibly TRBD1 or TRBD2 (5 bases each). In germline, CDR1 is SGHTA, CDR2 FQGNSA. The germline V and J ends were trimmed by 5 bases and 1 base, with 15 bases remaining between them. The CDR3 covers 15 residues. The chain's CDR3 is CASSQTVGVSYEQYF. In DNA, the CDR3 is TGTGCCAGCAGCCAAACGGTGGGGGTTTCCTACGAGCAGTACTTC.

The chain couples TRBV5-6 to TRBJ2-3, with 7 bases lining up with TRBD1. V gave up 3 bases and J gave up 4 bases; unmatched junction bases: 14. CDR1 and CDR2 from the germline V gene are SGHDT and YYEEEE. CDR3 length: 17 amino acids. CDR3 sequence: CASSWNKGGRIADTQYF. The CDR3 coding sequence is TGTGCCAGCAGCTGGAACAAAGGGGGCAGGATCGCAGATACGCAGTATTTT.

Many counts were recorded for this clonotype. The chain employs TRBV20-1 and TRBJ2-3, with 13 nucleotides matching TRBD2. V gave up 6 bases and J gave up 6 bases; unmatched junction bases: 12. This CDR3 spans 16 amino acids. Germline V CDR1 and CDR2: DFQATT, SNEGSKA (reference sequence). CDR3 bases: TGCAGTGCCACCCCGATGACTAGCGGGGGGTCGGATACGCAGTATTTT. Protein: CSATPMTSGGSDTQYF.

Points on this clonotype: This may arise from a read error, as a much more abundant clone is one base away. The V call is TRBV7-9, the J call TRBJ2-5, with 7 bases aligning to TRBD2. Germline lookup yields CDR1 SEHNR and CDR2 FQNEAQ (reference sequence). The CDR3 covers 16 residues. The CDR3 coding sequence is TGTGCCAGCAGCTTCGGGCCGGACACTCGGGAGGAGACCCAGTGCTTC. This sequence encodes CASSFGPDTREETQCF.

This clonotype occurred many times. The DNA for the CDR3 is TGCAGTGCTAGAGACCAGACGGGGATGAACACTGAAGCTTTCTTT. It translates to CSARDQTGMNTEAFF. V is TRBV20-1 and J is TRBJ1-1, with unresolved D. The CDR3 totals 15 residues. The V and J ends lost 0 bases and 0 bases respectively, with 11 bases between them. The germline CDR1 and CDR2 sequences are DFQATT and SNEGSKA (reference sequence).

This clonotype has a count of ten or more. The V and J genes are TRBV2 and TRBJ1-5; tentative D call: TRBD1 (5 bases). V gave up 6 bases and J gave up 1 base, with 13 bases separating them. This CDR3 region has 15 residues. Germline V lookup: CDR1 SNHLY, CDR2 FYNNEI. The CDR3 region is CASRETGTSNQPQHF. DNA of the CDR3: TGTGCCAGCAGGGAAACCGGGACCAGCAATCAGCCCCAGCATTTT.

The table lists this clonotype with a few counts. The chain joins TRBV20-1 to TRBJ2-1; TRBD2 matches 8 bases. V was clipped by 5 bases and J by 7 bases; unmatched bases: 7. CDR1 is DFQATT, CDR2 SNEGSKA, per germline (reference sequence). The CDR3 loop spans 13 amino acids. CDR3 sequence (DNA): TGCAGTGCTGGAGGAGCGGGGGTGAATGAGCAGTTCTTC. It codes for CSAGGAGVNEQFF.